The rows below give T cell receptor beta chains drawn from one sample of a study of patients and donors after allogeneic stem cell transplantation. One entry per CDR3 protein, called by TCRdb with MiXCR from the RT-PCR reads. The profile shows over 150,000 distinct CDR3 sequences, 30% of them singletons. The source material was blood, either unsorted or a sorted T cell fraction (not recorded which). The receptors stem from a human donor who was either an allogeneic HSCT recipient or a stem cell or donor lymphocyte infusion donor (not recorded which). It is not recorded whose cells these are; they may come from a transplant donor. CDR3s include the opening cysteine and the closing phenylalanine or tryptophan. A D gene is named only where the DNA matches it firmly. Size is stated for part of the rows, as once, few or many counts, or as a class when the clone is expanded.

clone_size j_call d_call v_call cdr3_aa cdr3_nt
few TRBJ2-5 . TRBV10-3 CAIRGNQETQYF TGTGCCATCAGGGGGAACCAAGAGACCCAGTACTTC
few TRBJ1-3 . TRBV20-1 CSASIGSSGNTIYF TGCAGTGCTAGCATAGGTAGTTCTGGAAACACCATATATTTT
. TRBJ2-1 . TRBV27 CASSPFTVSSYNEQFF TGTGCCAGCAGTCCCTTTACCGTAAGCTCCTACAATGAGCAGTTCTTC
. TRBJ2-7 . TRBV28 CASSLPPGTNYEQYF TGTGCCAGCAGTTTACCCCCCGGGACAAACTACGAGCAGTACTTC
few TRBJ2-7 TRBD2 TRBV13 CASSPLASGRHEQYF TGTGCCAGCAGCCCCCTGGCTAGCGGGAGGCACGAGCAGTACTTC
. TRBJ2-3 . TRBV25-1 CASSNYPRGTDTQYF TGTGCCAGCAGTAATTATCCCCGCGGCACAGATACGCAGTATTTT
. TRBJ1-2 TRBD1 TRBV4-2 CASSQTGGASNYGYTF TGTGCCAGCAGCCAAACAGGGGGCGCGAGTAACTATGGCTACACCTTC
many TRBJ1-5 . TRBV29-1 CSTIQGTNQPQHF TGCAGCACGATACAGGGAACAAATCAGCCCCAGCATTTT
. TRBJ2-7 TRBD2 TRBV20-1 CSARDVGLADPYEQYF TGCAGTGCTAGAGATGTAGGACTAGCGGACCCCTACGAGCAGTACTTC
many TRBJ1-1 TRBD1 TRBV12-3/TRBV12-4 CASSSAGTGPLNTEAFF TGTGCCAGCAGTTCGGCCGGGACAGGGCCCTTGAACACTGAAGCTTTCTTT
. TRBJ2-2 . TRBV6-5 CASSSWDLNTGELFF TGTGCCAGCAGTTCATGGGACTTGAACACCGGGGAGCTGTTTTTT
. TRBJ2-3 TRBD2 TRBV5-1 CASSATSGSSDTQYF TGCGCCAGCAGCGCGACTAGCGGGAGTTCAGATACGCAGTATTTT
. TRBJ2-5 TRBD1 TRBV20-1 CSARDGLRGQKETQYF TGCAGTGCTAGAGATGGCCTTCGGGGACAGAAAGAGACCCAGTACTTC
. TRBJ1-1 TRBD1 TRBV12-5 CASGLNRGRTEAFF TGTGCTAGTGGTTTGAACAGGGGGCGGACTGAAGCTTTCTTT
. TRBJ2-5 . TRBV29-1 CSVVGIDQETQYF TGCAGCGTTGTAGGAATAGACCAAGAGACCCAGTACTTC
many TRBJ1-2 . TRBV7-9 CASSQDSNYGYTF TGTGCCAGCAGCCAGGACAGCAACTATGGCTACACCTTC
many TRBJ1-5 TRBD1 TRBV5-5 CASSKQGLEPQHF TGTGCCAGCAGCAAACAGGGGCTGGAGCCCCAGCATTTT
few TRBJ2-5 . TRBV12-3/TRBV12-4 CASTLHVGQETQYF TGTGCCAGCACCCTCCACGTGGGCCAAGAGACCCAGTACTTC
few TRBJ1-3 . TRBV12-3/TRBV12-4 CASSLELHSGNTIYF TGTGCCAGCAGTTTAGAGTTACACTCTGGAAACACCATATATTTT
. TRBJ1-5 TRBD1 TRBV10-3 CAISPGQGDQPQHF TGTGCCATCAGTCCGGGACAGGGGGATCAGCCCCAGCATTTT
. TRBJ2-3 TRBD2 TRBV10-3 CAISEVLAGVRAVRTDTQYF TGTGCCATCAGTGAGGTACTAGCGGGAGTCCGAGCCGTTCGCACAGATACGCAGTATTTT
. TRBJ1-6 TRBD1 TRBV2 CASSLGGQHSGSIHF TGTGCCAGCAGTTTGGGGGGACAGCACTCGGGATCTATCCACTTT
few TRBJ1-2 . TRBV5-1 CASSSRGTLYGYTF TGCGCCAGCAGCTCACGCGGGACTTTGTATGGCTACACCTTC
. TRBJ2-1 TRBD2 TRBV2 CASSEASGSWEQFF TGTGCCAGCAGTGAAGCTAGCGGGAGTTGGGAGCAGTTCTTC
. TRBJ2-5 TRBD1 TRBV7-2 CASSDRGGRETQYF TGTGCCAGCAGTGACAGGGGGGGGCGAGAGACCCAGTACTTC
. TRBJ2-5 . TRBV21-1 CASSEPCTGETQYF TGTGCCAGCAGCGAACCGTGCACTGGAGAGACCCAGTACTTC
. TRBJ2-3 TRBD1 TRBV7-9 CASSFTGTGYTDTQYF TGTGCCAGCAGCTTTACCGGGACAGGGTACACAGATACGCAGTATTTT
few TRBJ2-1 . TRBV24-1 CATSPGSSYNEQFF TGTGCCACCAGTCCAGGGAGCTCCTACAATGAGCAGTTCTTC
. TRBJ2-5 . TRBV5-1 CASSGQSRETQYF TGCGCCAGCAGCGGACAGAGTCGAGAGACCCAGTACTTC
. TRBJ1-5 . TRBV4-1 CASSQGWGAPGNQPQHF TGCGCCAGCAGCCAAGGTTGGGGGGCGCCGGGCAATCAGCCCCAGCATTTT
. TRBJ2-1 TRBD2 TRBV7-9 CASIPGLREARTDEQFF TGTGCCAGCATCCCAGGGCTTCGGGAGGCCCGGACGGATGAGCAGTTCTTC
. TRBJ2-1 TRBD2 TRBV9 CASSPPGTSGKNEQFF TGTGCCAGCAGCCCCCCCGGGACTAGCGGGAAAAATGAGCAGTTCTTC
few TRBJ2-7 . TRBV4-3 CASSQDPTVNTYEQYF TGCGCCAGCAGCCAAGATCCCACAGTTAACACCTACGAGCAGTACTTC
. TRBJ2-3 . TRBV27 CASSLNRFGTDTQYF TGTGCCAGCAGTTTAAATAGGTTCGGGACAGATACGCAGTATTTT
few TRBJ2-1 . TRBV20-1 CSARLWSTGVGNEQFF TGCAGTGCTAGACTGTGGTCAACGGGTGTGGGGAATGAGCAGTTCTTC
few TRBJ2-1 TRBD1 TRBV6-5 CASTSGTGGYNEQFF TGTGCCAGCACCTCCGGGACAGGGGGCTACAATGAGCAGTTCTTC
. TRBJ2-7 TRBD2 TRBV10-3 CASGLAGDEQYF TGTGCCTCGGGACTAGCGGGAGACGAGCAGTACTTC
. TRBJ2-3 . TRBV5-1 CASSLTGGYTDTQYF TGCGCCAGCAGCTTGACGGGCGGATACACAGATACGCAGTATTTT
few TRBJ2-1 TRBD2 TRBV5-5 CASSSGLMPYNEQFF TGTGCCAGCAGCTCGGGACTAATGCCCTACAATGAGCAGTTCTTC
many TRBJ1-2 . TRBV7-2 CASSLVSWARGGYTF TGTGCCAGCAGCTTAGTTAGTTGGGCTCGAGGTGGCTACACCTTC
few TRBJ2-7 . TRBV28 CASRTSTYEQYF TGTGCCAGCCGAACTAGTACCTACGAGCAGTACTTC
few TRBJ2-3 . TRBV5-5 CASSPREGPQYF TGTGCCAGCAGCCCTCGAGAAGGGCCGCAGTATTTT
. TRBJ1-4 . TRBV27 CASSLSRGDLLFF TGTGCCAGCAGTTTATCGAGGGGGGACCTACTGTTTTTT
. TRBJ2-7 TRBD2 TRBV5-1 CASRIGLAVTYEQYF TGCGCCAGCAGGATCGGACTAGCGGTAACCTACGAGCAGTACTTC
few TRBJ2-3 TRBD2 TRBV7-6 CASSGRAGTDTQYF TGTGCCAGCAGTGGGAGGGCCGGCACAGATACGCAGTATTTT
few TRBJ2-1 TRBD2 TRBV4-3 CASSTSGSFGSYNEQFF TGCGCCAGCAGCACTAGCGGGAGTTTTGGGTCCTACAATGAGCAGTTCTTC
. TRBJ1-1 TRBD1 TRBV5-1 CASSLEGTGGNTEAFF TGCGCCAGCAGCTTGGAGGGTACAGGGGGGAACACTGAAGCTTTCTTT
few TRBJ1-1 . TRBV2 CASGGWVGTEAFF TGTGCCAGCGGGGGGTGGGTTGGTACTGAAGCTTTCTTT
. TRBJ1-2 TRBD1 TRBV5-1 CASSGPRDRGPGDGYTF TGCGCCAGCAGCGGACCCCGGGACAGGGGACCAGGCGATGGCTACACCTTC
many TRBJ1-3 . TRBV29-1 CSVELGIAGNTIYF TGCAGCGTTGAATTGGGTATCGCTGGAAACACCATATATTTT
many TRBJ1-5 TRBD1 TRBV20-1 CSASRGQGYQTQHF TGCAGTGCTAGTAGGGGGCAGGGATATCAGACCCAGCATTTT
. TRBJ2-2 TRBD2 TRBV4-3 CASSQDLAGDFFTGELFF TGCGCCAGCAGCCAAGATCTAGCGGGAGATTTTTTCACCGGGGAGCTGTTTTTT
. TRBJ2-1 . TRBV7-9 CASSSRGASSSYNEQFF TGTGCCAGCAGCTCGAGGGGGGCCTCGAGCTCCTACAATGAGCAGTTCTTC
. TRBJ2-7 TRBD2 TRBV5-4 CASSLAGGPGEQYF TGTGCCAGCAGCCTAGCGGGAGGGCCCGGCGAGCAGTACTTC
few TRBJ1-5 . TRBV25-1 CASSEDRHHQPQHF TGTGCCAGCAGTGAAGACAGGCACCATCAGCCCCAGCATTTT